Listed below are T cell receptor beta chains from one sample, sequenced in a study of blood T cells in healthy people across ages. TCRdb itself ran the 5' RACE reads through MiXCR, one entry per CDR3 protein. The table lists 730,000 or so distinct CDR3 sequences, roughly 45% of them singletons. The sequencing input was blood. All receptors come from a woman aged 55-69 years in good health. CDR3s include the opening cysteine and the closing phenylalanine or tryptophan. D genes are given only for firm matches. Clone size is shown for a subset of rows, as once, few, many or a class of expanded clone.

clone size	V gene	D gene	J gene	CDR3 DNA	CDR3 protein
once	TRBV13	.	TRBJ2-7	TGTGCCAGCAGCTTAGTCGCTAGCAGGTTCAACGAGCAGTACTTC	CASSLVASRFNEQYF
.	TRBV27	.	TRBJ1-5	TGTGCCAGCCAAAAACGCAGGGATCAGCCCCAGCATTTT	CASQKRRDQPQHF
.	TRBV18	.	TRBJ2-7	TGTGCCAGCTCACCAACACTAGTCCTCGAGCAGTACTTC	CASSPTLVLEQYF
.	TRBV20-1	.	TRBJ1-4	TGCAGTGCTAGCCCGGAGGGCGGTTCGGAAAAACTGTTTTTT	CSASPEGGSEKLFF
.	TRBV5-1	.	TRBJ2-1	TGCGCCAGCATCGTTAGCAGGGGAATAAACAATGAGCAGTTCTTC	CASIVSRGINNEQFF
.	TRBV20-1	TRBD1	TRBJ2-7	TGCAGTGCTAGACCACCGGGACAGCGCTCCGACGAGCAGTACTTC	CSARPPGQRSDEQYF
few	TRBV6-5	.	TRBJ1-6	TGTGCCAGCAGTTACTCTACAGGGACGGAAAATTCACCCCTCCACTTT	CASSYSTGTENSPLHF
.	TRBV5-1	.	TRBJ2-6	TGCGCCAGCAGCTTGGAAGTTAGAAGTTCTGGGGCCAACGTCCTGACTTTC	CASSLEVRSSGANVLTF
.	TRBV6-5	.	TRBJ2-5	TGTGCCAGCAGAAGGGGTGACGAGCGGTACTTC	CASRRGDERYF
few	TRBV4-2	TRBD2	TRBJ2-7	TGTGCCAGCAGCCAAGGTTTTAGCGGGGACCAGTACTTC	CASSQGFSGDQYF
.	TRBV7-7	.	TRBJ2-2	TGTGCTAGCAGCTTTGAAGGGGCGCCCGGGGAGCTGTTTTTT	CASSFEGAPGELFF
few	TRBV20-1	.	TRBJ2-7	TGCAGTCCGAGGTCGGGAATGTACGAGCAGTACTTC	CSPRSGMYEQYF
many	TRBV5-1	TRBD1	TRBJ2-7	TGCGCCAGCAGCGAACACCCGAACGACAGGGATTCCTACGAGCAGTACTTC	CASSEHPNDRDSYEQYF
few	TRBV6-5	.	TRBJ1-5	TGTGCCAGCAGCCGGATTAGCAATCAGCCCCAGCATTTT	CASSRISNQPQHF
.	TRBV6-6	.	TRBJ2-2	TGTGCCAGCATTATACAGGGCGGCACCGGGGAGCTGTTTTTT	CASIIQGGTGELFF
.	TRBV29-1	TRBD1	TRBJ2-1	TGCAGCGTTGACAGGGGGAATGAGCAGTTCTTC	CSVDRGNEQFF
.	TRBV6-1	TRBD1	TRBJ2-7	TGTGCCAGCAGCGCCGGGACAGGGGGGATCCATGAGCAGTACTTC	CASSAGTGGIHEQYF
.	TRBV11-2	.	TRBJ1-5	TGTGCCAGCAACCACAAGGCCCGCCTTAATCAGCCCCAGCATTTT	CASNHKARLNQPQHF
.	TRBV7-3	TRBD1	TRBJ1-1	TGTGCCAGCAGACTTGGACAGGGGGCTGCTGAAGCTTTCTTT	CASRLGQGAAEAFF
.	TRBV28	.	TRBJ2-5	TGTGCCAGCAGTTTGAGGGGGTCCCTGTACAATGAGCAGTACTTC	CASSLRGSLYNEQYF
many	TRBV6-5	.	TRBJ2-6	TGTGCCAGCAGCCTAGTAACAGGGTTGGGGGCCAACGTCCTGACTTTC	CASSLVTGLGANVLTF
.	TRBV29-1	TRBD1	TRBJ2-7	TGCAGCGTTGAAGAGGTCAGGGGGAGCGAGCAGTACTTC	CSVEEVRGSEQYF
.	TRBV28	.	TRBJ2-7	TGTGCCAGCAGCCAGAATAACTACGAGCAGTACTTC	CASSQNNYEQYF
few	TRBV5-1	TRBD1	TRBJ2-3	TGCGCCAGCAGCCCGACAGGGAAGGCAGATACGCAGTATTTT	CASSPTGKADTQYF
.	TRBV5-1	.	TRBJ2-5	TGCGCCAGCAGCTTGAAAGGCCGCTACGCCTCGGACGGAGAGACCCAGTACTTC	CASSLKGRYASDGETQYF
.	TRBV15	.	TRBJ1-1	TGTGCCACCAGCAGAGATAGGGACACTGAAGCTTTCTTT	CATSRDRDTEAFF
.	TRBV5-5	TRBD2	TRBJ2-5	TGTGCCAGCAGCTTGGATTCTAGCGGGAGGGACGAGACCCAGTACTTC	CASSLDSSGRDETQYF
few	TRBV5-1	.	TRBJ2-1	TGCGCCAGCAGCCTGGCGTGGGCTACCGATTACAATGAGCAGTTCTTC	CASSLAWATDYNEQFF
many	TRBV2	.	TRBJ2-4	TGTGCCAGCAGTTCCTCTAGCGCCAAAAACATTCAGTACTTC	CASSSSSAKNIQYF
.	TRBV3-1	.	TRBJ1-1	TGTGCCAGCAGCCGGGATGCAGCTTTCTTT	CASSRDAAFF
.	TRBV29-1	.	TRBJ2-7	TGCAGCGTTGTCGGTGGCCAGGACTCCTACGAGCAGTACTTC	CSVVGGQDSYEQYF
.	TRBV12-3/TRBV12-4	TRBD2	TRBJ2-7	TGTGCCAGCAGTCCCTTAAGGAAGCGGGGTACCTACGAGCAGTACTTC	CASSPLRKRGTYEQYF
.	TRBV5-1	.	TRBJ2-1	TGCGCCAGCAGCTTGGCCGTCGGGGCCCCCTACAATGAGCAGTTCTTC	CASSLAVGAPYNEQFF
.	TRBV6-2/TRBV6-3	TRBD1	TRBJ2-5	TGTGCCAGCAGTTACTTCTGGACAGGGGAAAACCAAGAGACCCAGTACTTC	CASSYFWTGENQETQYF
few	TRBV4-3	TRBD2	TRBJ2-3	TGCGCCAGTAGCCAAGATGCGGGAGTCATCACAGATACGCAGTATTTT	CASSQDAGVITDTQYF
few	TRBV27	.	TRBJ1-2	TGTGCCAGCAGTACCACTAACTATGGCTACACCTTC	CASSTTNYGYTF
.	TRBV5-6	TRBD1	TRBJ2-3	TGTGCCAGCAGCTTGGGACAGGGGGTAAATACGCAGTATTTT	CASSLGQGVNTQYF
.	TRBV20-1	.	TRBJ2-7	TGCAGTGCTAGAGACCCAGCGGGCCGATCCTACGAGCAGTACTTC	CSARDPAGRSYEQYF
.	TRBV6-5	.	TRBJ2-6	TGTGCCAGCAGCCGACTAATCTCTGGGGCCAACGTCCTGACTTTC	CASSRLISGANVLTF
.	TRBV7-9	TRBD1	TRBJ2-7	TGTGCCAGCAGCGACCGGGACAGGAGCTCCTACGAGCAGTACTTC	CASSDRDRSSYEQYF
.	TRBV6-2/TRBV6-3	TRBD2	TRBJ2-7	TGTGCCAGCAGTTACGTCAGCGGGAGGGCGGCCTACAATGAGCAGTACTTC	CASSYVSGRAAYNEQYF
.	TRBV6-5	TRBD2	TRBJ2-3	TGTGCCAGCAGCAATAGCGGGTCTAGCACAGATACGCAGTATTTT	CASSNSGSSTDTQYF
.	TRBV28	.	TRBJ1-1	TGTGCCAGCACCTTACTATTGGAGGACACTGAAGCTTTCTTT	CASTLLLEDTEAFF
.	TRBV24-1	TRBD1	TRBJ2-5	TGTGCCACCAGCCTACGGGACAGCGGAGAGACCCAGTACTTC	CATSLRDSGETQYF
.	TRBV11-2	.	TRBJ1-5	TGTGCCAGCAGCTTAGACCAGGGGTATCAGCCCCAGCATTTT	CASSLDQGYQPQHF
once	TRBV11-1	TRBD2	TRBJ2-7	TGTGCCAGCAGGGCAGTAGCGGGAGTGGACTACGAGCAGTACTTC	CASRAVAGVDYEQYF
few	TRBV21-1	.	TRBJ1-6	TGTGCCAGCAGCGATTTTGTGGATTCACCCCTCCACTTT	CASSDFVDSPLHF
.	TRBV28	.	TRBJ2-7	TGTGCCAGCAAGGGGACGTTACCCTACGAGCAGTACTTC	CASKGTLPYEQYF
many	TRBV9	.	TRBJ2-6	TGTGCCAGCAGCTCGCAGGGATCTGGGGCCAACGTCCTGACTTTC	CASSSQGSGANVLTF
.	TRBV13	.	TRBJ2-5	TGTGCCAGCAGCGACCGGGGAGGACCCCTACGCGAGACCCAGTACTTC	CASSDRGGPLRETQYF
few	TRBV20-1	.	TRBJ2-6	TGCAGTGCTAGAGATGGGGGCGCTGGGGCCAACGTCCTGACTTTC	CSARDGGAGANVLTF
.	TRBV25-1	TRBD2	TRBJ2-5	TGTGCCAGTACTCTGACTAGCGGGAGGGCCCTCCAAGAGACCCAGTACTTC	CASTLTSGRALQETQYF